Below are 24 T cell receptor beta chains sequenced from a single sample in a study of regulatory and conventional T cells in breast cancer. TCRdb re-derived calls from the PCR reads in MiXCR, one entry per CDR3 protein. The top ten hold around 1.5% of the sample, which has over 15,000 distinct CDR3 sequences, around 30% seen once. The material sequenced was conventional T cells from blood. These receptors were obtained from a female donor in good health.

By share, this clonotype ranks as medium-sized. The J gene is TRBJ1-2, the V gene TRBV28, with TRBD1 matching over 8 bases. V shed 2 bases and J 3 bases; nucleotides not matched to a gene: 2. The V gene's germline CDR1 is MDHEN and CDR2 SYDVKM. CDR3 length: 14 residues. The CDR3 region has the DNA TGTGCCAGCAGTTTAGGGGGACAGGACTATGGCTACACCTTC. This translates into CASSLGGQDYGYTF.

This clonotype was counted a few times. The V and J genes are TRBV5-4 and TRBJ2-5, with TRBD2 matching 12 bases. The CDR3 runs to 15 residues. Unmatched junction bases numbered 3, after V lost 1 base and J lost 5 bases. Germline CDR1 and CDR2: SGHNT and YYREEE (reference sequence). CDR3 coding DNA: TGTGCCAGCAGCTTGAGACTAGCGGGAGAGGAGACCCAGTACTTC. Translated, it gives CASSLRLAGEETQYF.

The chain links TRBV7-9 to TRBJ1-2; 7 positions agree with TRBD1. Trimming took 5 bases from V and 4 from J; bases not matched to a gene: 10. The germline V gene has CDR1 SEHNR and CDR2 FQNEAQ (reference sequence). CDR3 length equals 15 residues. Here the CDR3 reads CASSPYLTGTYGYTF. The CDR3 nucleotides read TGTGCCAGCAGCCCCTACTTGACAGGGACCTATGGCTACACCTTC.

J is TRBJ2-5 and V is TRBV7-2; D is uncertain. The CDR3 length is 12 residues. Germline V gives CDR1 SGHTA, CDR2 FQGNSA. Trimming cost V 5 bases and J 2 bases, with 6 bases left between them. The CDR3 coding sequence is TGTGCCAGCAGCCCTGTTCAAGAGACCCAGTACTTC. Translated, it gives CASSPVQETQYF.

This clonotype came up a few times. The V call is TRBV7-2, the J call TRBJ2-1; 12 bases agree with TRBD2. The germline V gene has CDR1 SGHTA and CDR2 FQGNSA. CDR3 length: 16 residues. With 5 bases clipped from V and 4 bases from J, the junction kept 6 bases outside the gene matches. The CDR3 spells CASSTKLAGGYNEQFF. The CDR3 nucleotides read TGTGCCAGCAGCACAAAACTAGCGGGAGGATACAATGAGCAGTTCTTC.

In its sample, this clonotype was seen a few times. The chain couples TRBV7-9 to TRBJ1-1, with 9 bases aligning to TRBD1. V shed 6 bases and J 7 bases; nucleotides not matched to a gene: 6. The CDR3 has 13 amino acids. Germline-derived CDR1 and CDR2 are SEHNR and FQNEAQ (reference sequence). The CDR3 is CASSAGTGLEAFF. For the CDR3, the DNA is TGTGCCAGCAGTGCTGGGACAGGGCTTGAAGCTTTCTTT. Full variable domain (remainder filled in from reference TRBV7-9 and TRBJ1-1): DTGVSQNPRHKITKRGQNVTFRCDPISEHNRLYWYRQTLGQGPEFLTYFQNEAQLEKSRLLSDRFSAERPKGSFSTLEIQRTEQGDSAMYLCASSAGTGLEAFFGQGTRLTVV.

The chain uses TRBV28 and TRBJ2-3; weak D call: TRBD2 (6 bases). The CDR3 totals 13 residues. Germline V CDR1 and CDR2: MDHEN, SYDVKM. The ends were cut back, 6 bases at V and 7 bases at J, with 14 bases in the middle. The CDR3 protein is CASRGTPLYTQYF. The DNA for the CDR3 is TGTGCCAGCAGGGGGACTCCGCTTTATACGCAGTATTTT.

The chain carries TRBV6-2 or TRBV6-3 and TRBJ2-7; 7 nucleotides agree with TRBD1. With 5 bases clipped from V and 3 bases from J, the junction kept 1 base outside the gene matches. The germline V gene encodes CDR1 MNHEY and CDR2 SVGEGT. This CDR3 contains 12 residues. Here the CDR3 DNA reads TGTGCCAGCAGTGGGACAGTCTACGAGCAGTACTTC. Residues: CASSGTVYEQYF.

Points on this clonotype: It may be a read error: a sequence one base away is much more abundant. The chain joins TRBV5-1 to TRBJ2-3; D may be TRBD1 or TRBD2 (6 bases each). The germline V gene encodes CDR1 SGHRS and CDR2 YFSETQ. CDR3 size: 15 residues. The CDR3 coding sequence is TGCGCCAGCAGCTTGGTGGGGGGCCCCACAGATACGCGGTATTTT. This codes for CASSLVGGPTDTRYF.

This clonotype occurred a few times. The J gene is TRBJ1-5, the V gene TRBV7-2; D is ambiguous. V was trimmed by 5 bases and J by 1 base, leaving 12 bases between them. The CDR3 length is 15 residues. CDR1 is SGHTA, CDR2 FQGNSA, per germline. The CDR3 DNA reads as TGTGCCAGCAGCCTTAGAGGCAGCAGCAATCAGCCCCAGCATTTT. Translating gives CASSLRGSSNQPQHF.

This clonotype was counted ten times or more. Here the CDR3 reads CASQTGRYEQYF. CDR3 nucleotides: TGTGCCAGCCAGACAGGCCGCTACGAGCAGTACTTC. V usage is TRBV6-5 and J usage is TRBJ2-7; tentatively, D is TRBD1 (6 bases). The CDR3 is 12 amino acids. Trimming stripped 8 bases from V and 3 bases from J, with 11 bases between. Germline V gene lookup returns CDR1 MNHEY and CDR2 SVGAGI.

The V gene is TRBV5-6, the J gene TRBJ2-1; D is uncertain. This CDR3 spans 11 amino acids. The ends were cut back, 0 bases at V and 6 bases at J, with 1 base in the middle. The V gene's germline CDR1 is SGHDT and CDR2 YYEEEE. CDR3 sequence reads: CASSLGNEQFF. For the CDR3, the DNA is TGTGCCAGCAGCTTGGGCAATGAGCAGTTCTTC.

This clonotype is medium-sized within its sample. V is TRBV3-1 and J is TRBJ2-1; D call uncertain. The CDR3 spans 12 residues. CDR1 LGHDT and CDR2 YNNKEL come from the germline V gene (reference sequence). Trimming took 4 bases from V and 7 from J, leaving 8 bases between them. The CDR3 loop reads CASSPMGNEQFF. In nucleotides, the CDR3 is TGTGCCAGCAGCCCCATGGGAAATGAGCAGTTCTTC.

The sample holds a few counts of this clonotype. The chain combines TRBV6-2 or TRBV6-3 with TRBJ2-3; maybe TRBD2 (5 bases). Per the germline V gene, CDR1 is MNHEY and CDR2 is SVGEGT. Trimming took 8 bases from V and 4 from J, leaving 13 bases between them. This CDR3 spans 13 amino acids. As DNA, the CDR3 is TGTGCCAGCTCGTACCGGGGAGCAGATACGCAGTATTTT. Amino acids: CASSYRGADTQYF.

This clonotype was observed a few times. The gene calls are TRBV7-2 and TRBJ2-1; 14 nucleotides align to TRBD2. V shed 5 bases, J shed 1 base, and the junction held 7 bases outside the gene matches. The CDR3 runs 18 residues. Germline loops: CDR1 SGHTA, CDR2 FQGNSA. The CDR3 loop reads CASSLRLAGGWSYNEQFF. CDR3 DNA sequence: TGTGCCAGCAGCCTACGACTAGCGGGGGGGTGGTCCTACAATGAGCAGTTCTTC.

There are a few counts of this clonotype. This chain joins TRBV7-3 and TRBJ2-2; 7 bases match TRBD2. The length of the CDR3 is 17 residues. With V trimmed by 5 bases and J by 3 bases, 12 bases remained unmatched. The germline gives CDR1 SGHTA, CDR2 FQGTGA. In DNA, the CDR3 is TGTGCCAGCAGCACCCAAACCGGGACTACCTACACCGGGGAGCTGTTTTTT. It translates to CASSTQTGTTYTGELFF.

Concerning this clonotype: Since a much larger clone is just one base distant, this may be a read error. This chain joins TRBV28 and TRBJ2-7, with D hard to call. Germline CDR1 MDHEN, CDR2 SYDVKM. There are 12 residues in the CDR3. The CDR3 bases are TGTGCCAGCATGTTGGTGGGGTACGATCAGTACTTC. Protein sequence: CASMLVGYDQYF.

Sample share makes this clonotype medium-sized. This chain links TRBV10-1 with TRBJ1-5; D uncertain. Germline V gene sequence: CDR1 WNHNN, CDR2 SYGVQD (reference sequence). This CDR3 comprises 12 residues. With 7 bases removed from V and 7 bases from J, the gap between germline ends came to 11 bases. CDR3 amino acids: CASTGAGQPQHF. CDR3 nucleotide sequence: TGCGCCAGCACGGGCGCGGGACAGCCCCAGCATTTT.

This clonotype was observed a handful of times. The V call is TRBV4-1, the J call TRBJ1-2; 9 nucleotides line up with TRBD1. The CDR3 has 15 amino acids. V was pared by 3 bases and J by 4 bases, with 6 bases of the junction left unmatched. The germline V gene encodes CDR1 MGHRA and CDR2 YSYEKL. CDR3 in DNA: TGCGCCAGCAGCCAGGGACAGGGACTTATCTATGGCTACACCTTC. Its translation: CASSQGQGLIYGYTF.

Concerning this clonotype itself: A single base separates this from a much larger clone, so it may be a read error. The chain uses TRBV6-5 and TRBJ1-1, with unresolved D. V dropped 0 bases and J dropped 6 bases, with 8 bases sitting between them. The CDR3 is 13 residues long. CDR1 MNHEY and CDR2 SVGAGI come from the germline V gene. The CDR3 DNA is TGTGCCAGCAGTTACTCGGGTAGGGCTGAAGCTTTCTTT. Its protein product is CASSYSGRAEAFF.

The chain employs TRBV7-2 and TRBJ1-6; possible D gene TRBD1, 5 bases. Trimming removed 4 bases from V and 9 bases from J, with 28 bases in between. CDR3 size: 19 residues. Germline CDR1 is SGHTA and CDR2 is FQGNSA. CDR3 loop: CASSSRAGTGPLAGSPLHF. In nucleotides, the CDR3 is TGTGCCAGCAGCTCCCGAGCGGGCACAGGCCCTTTGGCGGGTTCACCCCTCCACTTT.

This chain connects TRBV7-2 to TRBJ2-5; D unclear. The V end was cut by 0 bases, the J end by 2 bases, with 13 bases between. The CDR3 totals 16 residues. Germline loops: CDR1 SGHTA, CDR2 FQGNSA. CDR3 residues: CASSLARAPSQETQYF. In DNA, the CDR3 is TGTGCCAGCAGCTTAGCTCGCGCCCCCTCTCAAGAGACCCAGTACTTC.

In regard to this clonotype: A clone one base away is much larger, so this may be a read error. This chain links TRBV5-5 with TRBJ2-2, with no clear D. This CDR3 comprises 11 residues. Germline assignment: CDR1 SGHKS and CDR2 YYEKEE (reference sequence). V was clipped by 4 bases and J by 7 bases, with 5 bases between them. The CDR3 is CASSLIGELFF. The DNA of the CDR3 is TGTGCCAGCAGCCTCATCGGGGAGCTGTTTTTT.

The chain recombines TRBV7-2 with TRBJ1-3; tentative D call: TRBD1 (5 bases). The CDR3 has 13 amino acids. Trimming removed 5 bases at V and 4 bases at J, with 9 bases between. Germline-derived CDR1 and CDR2 are SGHTA and FQGNSA. The CDR3 DNA reads TGTGCCAGCAGCCGGGGCGCAGGAAACACCATATATTTT. This encodes CASSRGAGNTIYF.